This TCR beta chain was identified during a study of T cells after yellow fever vaccination. About the research overall: Preparing low-cell-number fractions relied on SMART-Seq v4 Ultra Low Input.

TCRdb ran MiXCR on the 5' RACE reads and lists one entry per CDR3 protein. Of fewer than 350,000 distinct CDR3 sequences in the sample, about 4.5% were seen once. In its sample, this clonotype was seen many times. The target antigen is unknown. Germline lookup yields CDR1 SEHNR and CDR2 FQNEAQ (reference sequence). This CDR3 region has 15 residues. V dropped 4 bases and J dropped 3; count of bases not matched to a gene: 5. Study-wide results and limits: A small proportion of clonotypes was detected in both the CD4 and CD8 compartments. When the response was secondary, it was weaker but reached its peak faster, day 5 versus 15. Reappearance after the booster was seen for most primary-vaccination clones, at 95% to 98% CD4 and around 90% CD8.

The chain has TRBV7-9 and TRBJ2-7; TRBD2 aligns across 11 bases. Sequencing used PBMCs, obtained 15 days after the yellow fever booster vaccination. This TCR was recovered from a man between 18 and 35 years old who received the YFV17D yellow fever vaccine. The CDR3 reads CASSSTSGGNYEQYV. The CDR3 DNA reads TGTGCCAGCAGCTCTACTAGCGGGGGAAACTACGAGCAGTACGTC.